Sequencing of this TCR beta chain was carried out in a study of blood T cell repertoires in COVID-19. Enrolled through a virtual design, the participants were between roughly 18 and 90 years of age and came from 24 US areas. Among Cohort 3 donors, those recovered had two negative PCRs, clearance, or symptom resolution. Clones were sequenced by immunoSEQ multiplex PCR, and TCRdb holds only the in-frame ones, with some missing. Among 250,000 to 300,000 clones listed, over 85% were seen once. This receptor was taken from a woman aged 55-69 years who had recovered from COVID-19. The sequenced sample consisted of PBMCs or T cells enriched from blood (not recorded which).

The chain's CDR3 is CASSIRGGRETQYF. DNA for the CDR3: TGTGCCAGTAGTATTCGGGGGGGCCGCGAGACCCAGTACTTC. The V and J genes are TRBV19 and TRBJ2-5; 8 nucleotides agree with TRBD2. The CDR3 is 14 amino acids. Germline CDR1 and CDR2: LNHDA and SQIVND (reference sequence). The V segment lost 3 bases and the J segment 5 bases; nucleotides outside the gene matches: 5.